This TCR beta chain was profiled in a study of T-cell reconstitution after alpha-beta-depleted transplantation in children. Regarding the study as a whole: Several patients had high TCRbeta diversity at day 60; it came from surviving recipient T cells and thymic progenitors. Reportedly, roughly two months post-transplant, alpha-beta T cells arose from several hundred expanded graft clones. Newly produced T cells mostly provided counts and TCRbeta diversity after one year, as hyperexpanded clones declined.

Comments on this clonotype: Its antigen is still unknown.

Unique molecular identifiers were incorporated during preparation of the TCRbeta library. One entry per CDR3 protein, called by TCRdb with MiXCR from the PCR reads. The sample comprises a few hundred thousand distinct CDR3 sequences, 20% to 30% of which are singletons, and about 5% rests with the top ten. With 0 bases removed from V and 2 bases from J, the gap between germline ends came to 4 bases. Germline V gives CDR1 GTSNPN, CDR2 SVGIG (reference sequence). This CDR3 spans 12 amino acids. J is TRBJ1-1 and V is TRBV30; D is unclear. The material sequenced was PBMCs, mostly from graft donor cells, taken 360 days after TCRalphabeta/CD19-depleted stem cell transplant. The TCR comes from a female patient aged 2-10 years who had a stem cell transplant for congenital amegakaryocytic thrombocytopenia, so the T cells may come from the graft donor. This CDR3 is CAWSVYNTEAFF. The CDR3 DNA is TGTGCCTGGAGTGTGTATAACACTGAAGCTTTCTTT.